This TCR beta chain was recovered during a study of technical replicates of blood from several donors. Profiled with immunoSEQ multiplex PCR; TCRdb holds only in-frame clones, not every one. The repertoire consists of fewer than 80,000 clones, with roughly nine tenths occurring once and the leading ten covering around 5.1%. CDR3 length: 13 amino acids. The germline V gene encodes CDR1 SGHTA and CDR2 FQGNSA. Trimming took 4 bases from V and 3 from J, leaving 7 bases between them. The sequence came from a human donor in good health. Some clones in this sample may be carry-over from other donors' samples. The V gene is TRBV7-2, the J gene TRBJ2-4; D is perhaps TRBD2 (5 bases). Sequences were obtained from PBMCs. In DNA, the CDR3 is TGTGCCAGCAGCTACCGGGACAAAAACATTCAGTACTTC. This encodes CASSYRDKNIQYF.